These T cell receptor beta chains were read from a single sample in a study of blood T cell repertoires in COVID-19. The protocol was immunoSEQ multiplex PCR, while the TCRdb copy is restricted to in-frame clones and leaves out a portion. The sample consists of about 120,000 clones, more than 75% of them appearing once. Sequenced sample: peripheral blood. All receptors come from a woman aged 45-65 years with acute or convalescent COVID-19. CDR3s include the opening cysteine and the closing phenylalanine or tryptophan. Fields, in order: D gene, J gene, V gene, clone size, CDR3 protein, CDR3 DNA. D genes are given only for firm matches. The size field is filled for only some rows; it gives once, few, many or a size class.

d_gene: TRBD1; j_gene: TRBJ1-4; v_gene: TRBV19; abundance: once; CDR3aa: CASSMTDREAEKLFF; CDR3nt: TGTGCCAGTAGTATGACGGACAGGGAGGCTGAAAAACTGTTTTTT
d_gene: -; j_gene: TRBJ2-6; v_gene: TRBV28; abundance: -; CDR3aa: CASRFLASSSGANVLTF; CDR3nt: TGTGCCAGCAGGTTCCTAGCTTCCAGCTCTGGGGCCAACGTCCTGACTTTC
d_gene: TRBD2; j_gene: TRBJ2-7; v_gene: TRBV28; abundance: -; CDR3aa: CASRAGGPSPEQYF; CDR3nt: TGTGCCAGCCGGGCGGGAGGGCCATCCCCCGAGCAGTACTTC
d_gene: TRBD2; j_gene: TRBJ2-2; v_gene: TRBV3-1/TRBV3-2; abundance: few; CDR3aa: CASSHELGTSGSKTGELFF; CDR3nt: TGTGCCAGCAGCCATGAGCTGGGGACTAGCGGGAGTAAGACCGGGGAGCTGTTTTTT
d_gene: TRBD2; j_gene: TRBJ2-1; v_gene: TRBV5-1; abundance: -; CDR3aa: CASSPAGLAAEFF; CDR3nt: TGCGCCAGCAGCCCCGCGGGACTAGCGGCGGAGTTCTTC
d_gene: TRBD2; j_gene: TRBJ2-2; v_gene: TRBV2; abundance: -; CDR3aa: CASSLLAGAPGELFF; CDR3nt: TGTGCCAGCAGTCTACTAGCGGGAGCGCCCGGGGAGCTGTTTTTT
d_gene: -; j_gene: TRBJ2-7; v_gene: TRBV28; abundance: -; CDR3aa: CASSLSGTTPYEQYF; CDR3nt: TGTGCCAGCAGTTTATCGGGGACAACCCCCTACGAGCAGTACTTC
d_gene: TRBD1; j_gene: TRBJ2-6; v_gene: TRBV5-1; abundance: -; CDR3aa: CASSLEGGAGANVLTF; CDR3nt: TGCGCCAGCAGCTTGGAAGGGGGCGCTGGGGCCAACGTCCTGACTTTC
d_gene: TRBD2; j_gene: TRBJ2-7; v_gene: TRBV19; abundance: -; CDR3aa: CASRYGTSIYEQYF; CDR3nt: TGTGCCAGTAGATATGGGACTAGCATCTACGAGCAGTACTTC
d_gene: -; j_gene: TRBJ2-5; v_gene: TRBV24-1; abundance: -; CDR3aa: CATSDPGGPQETQYF; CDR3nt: TGTGCCACCAGTGATCCGGGGGGCCCCCAAGAGACCCAGTACTTC
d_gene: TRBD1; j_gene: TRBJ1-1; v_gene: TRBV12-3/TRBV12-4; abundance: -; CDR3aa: CASNNRGGTEAFF; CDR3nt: TGTGCCAGCAATAACAGGGGGGGGACTGAAGCTTTCTTT
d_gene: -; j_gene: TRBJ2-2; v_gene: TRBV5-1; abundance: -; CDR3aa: CASSPSETRGTGELFF; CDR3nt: TGCGCCAGCAGCCCGTCGGAGACCCGTGGCACCGGGGAGCTGTTTTTT
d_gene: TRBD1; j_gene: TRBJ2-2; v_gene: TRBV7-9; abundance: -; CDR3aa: CACSPTPGQGGDTGELFF; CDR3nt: TGTGCCTGCAGCCCCACCCCAGGACAGGGCGGGGACACCGGGGAGCTGTTTTTT
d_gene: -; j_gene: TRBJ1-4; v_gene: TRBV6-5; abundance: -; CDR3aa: CASSYRTGRYEKLFF; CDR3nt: TGTGCCAGCAGTTACAGAACAGGGAGATATGAAAAACTGTTTTTT
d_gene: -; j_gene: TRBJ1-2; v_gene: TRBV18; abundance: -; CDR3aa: CASSPTTGRYGYTF; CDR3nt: TGTGCCAGCTCACCTACCACGGGGAGGTATGGCTACACCTTC
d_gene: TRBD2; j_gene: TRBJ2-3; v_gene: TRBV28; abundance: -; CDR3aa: CASSFPNGGLAGGDTQYF; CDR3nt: TGTGCCAGCAGTTTCCCAAACGGGGGACTAGCGGGAGGAGATACGCAGTATTTT
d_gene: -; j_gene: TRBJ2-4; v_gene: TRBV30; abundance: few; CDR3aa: CAWSLREAKNIQYF; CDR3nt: TGTGCCTGGAGTCTCCGGGAAGCCAAAAACATTCAGTACTTC
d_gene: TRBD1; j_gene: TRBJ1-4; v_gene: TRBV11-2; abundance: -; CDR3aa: CASSPPYRQGDEKLFF; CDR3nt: TGTGCCAGCAGCCCCCCCTATAGACAGGGGGATGAAAAACTGTTTTTT
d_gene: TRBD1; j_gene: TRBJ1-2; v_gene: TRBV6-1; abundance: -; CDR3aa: CASSEVGTDYGYTF; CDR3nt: TGTGCCAGCAGTGAAGTGGGGACAGACTATGGCTACACCTTC
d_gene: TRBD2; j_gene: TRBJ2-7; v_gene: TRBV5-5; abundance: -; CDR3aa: CASNPSGRPYEQYF; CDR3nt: TGTGCCAGCAACCCGAGCGGGAGACCTTACGAGCAGTACTTC
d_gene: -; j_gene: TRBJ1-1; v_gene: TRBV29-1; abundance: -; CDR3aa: CSVGGTANTEAFF; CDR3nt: TGCAGCGTGGGGGGGACGGCGAACACTGAAGCTTTCTTT
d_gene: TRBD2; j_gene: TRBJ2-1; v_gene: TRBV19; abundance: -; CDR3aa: CASSRSSGRSYNEQFF; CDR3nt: TGTGCCAGTAGTAGGTCTAGCGGGAGATCTTACAATGAGCAGTTCTTC
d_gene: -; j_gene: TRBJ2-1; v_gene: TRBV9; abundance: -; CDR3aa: CASSVGSGGHNEQFF; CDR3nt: TGTGCCAGCAGCGTAGGGAGCGGAGGCCACAATGAGCAGTTCTTC
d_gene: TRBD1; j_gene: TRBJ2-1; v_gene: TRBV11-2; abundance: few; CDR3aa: CASSLETGNNEQFF; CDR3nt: TGTGCCAGCAGCTTGGAGACAGGGAACAATGAGCAGTTCTTC
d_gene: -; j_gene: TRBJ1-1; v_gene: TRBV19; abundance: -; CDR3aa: CASSIEGTGKAFF; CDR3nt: TGTGCCAGTAGTATAGAAGGCACAGGGAAAGCTTTCTTT
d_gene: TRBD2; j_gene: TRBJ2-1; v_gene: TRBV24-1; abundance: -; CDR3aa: CATRDPGLADTRSSYNEQFF; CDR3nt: TGTGCCACCAGGGATCCGGGACTAGCGGACACCAGAAGCTCCTACAATGAGCAGTTCTTC
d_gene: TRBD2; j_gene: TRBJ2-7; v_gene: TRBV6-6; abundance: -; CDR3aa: CASSYVAGGSHEQYF; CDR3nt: TGTGCCAGCAGTTACGTGGCGGGAGGAAGCCACGAGCAGTACTTC
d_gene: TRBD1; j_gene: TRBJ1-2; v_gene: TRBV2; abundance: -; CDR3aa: CASTVTGMVGYTF; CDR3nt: TGTGCCAGCACCGTGACAGGGATGGTTGGCTACACCTTC
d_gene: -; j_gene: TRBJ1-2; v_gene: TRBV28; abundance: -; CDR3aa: CASRRITGYTF; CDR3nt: TGTGCCAGCAGGAGAATTACCGGCTACACCTTC
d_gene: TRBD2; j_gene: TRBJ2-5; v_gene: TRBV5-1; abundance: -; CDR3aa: CASSLETTSGSETQYF; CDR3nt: TGCGCCAGCAGCTTGGAAACGACTAGCGGGTCAGAGACCCAGTACTTC
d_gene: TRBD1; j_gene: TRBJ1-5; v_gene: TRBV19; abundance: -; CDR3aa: CASSGQGAIQPQHF; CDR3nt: TGTGCCAGTAGTGGACAGGGGGCTATTCAGCCCCAGCATTTT
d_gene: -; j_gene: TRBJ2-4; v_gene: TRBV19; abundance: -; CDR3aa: CASSARQVLAKNIQYF; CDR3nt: TGTGCCAGTAGTGCAAGACAGGTTCTAGCCAAAAACATTCAGTACTTC
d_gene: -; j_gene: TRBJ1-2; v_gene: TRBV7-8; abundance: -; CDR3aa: CASSPDSSYGYTF; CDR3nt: TGTGCCAGCAGCCCTGACAGTAGCTATGGCTACACCTTC
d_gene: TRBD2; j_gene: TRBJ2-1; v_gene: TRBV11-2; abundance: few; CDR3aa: CASSFSAAGGLNEQFF; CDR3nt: TGTGCCAGCAGCTTTAGTGCAGCGGGAGGTTTGAATGAGCAGTTCTTC
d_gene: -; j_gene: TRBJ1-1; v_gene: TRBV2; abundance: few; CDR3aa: CASRADRNTNTEAFF; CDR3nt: TGTGCCAGCAGGGCGGACAGAAACACGAACACTGAAGCTTTCTTT